The T cell receptor (beta chain) described here comes from a study of vaccination effects on CD4 cells after COVID-19. Study-level results: Marked clonal contraction of both clone types appeared late after vaccination.

A note on this clone: Its target is unknown.

TCRdb's table, derived via immunoSEQ multiplex PCR, lists solely in-frame clones and lacks some. Seen here are approximately 25,000 clones, around 82% observed once, and the top ten hold almost 1.5%. Expansion with viral peptide pools was applied to antigen-specific CD4+ T cells by the ViraFEST assay prior to sequencing. Between days 10 and 11 of culture, CD4+ T cells were separated out. All participants had two doses of either the BNT162b2 or mRNA-1273 vaccine. Recipients of the vaccine had no prior SARS-CoV-2 infection and negative nucleocapsid antibodies. Germline V gene lookup returns CDR1 MGHDK and CDR2 SYGVNS. V shed 0 bases and J 8 bases; nucleotides not matched to a gene: 5. This CDR3 is built from 15 residues.

The specimen comprised CD4+ T cells from PBMCs cultured with HCoV-NL63 spike peptides, sampled after COVID-19 vaccination. This clonotype was sampled from a human donor who received a COVID-19 vaccine. Some clones in this sample may be carry-over from other donors' samples. V gene TRBV25-1 combines with J gene TRBJ1-2, with 11 bases lining up with TRBD1. CDR3 nucleotides: TGTGCCAGCAGTGAATACCCGGACAGGGGGCGCGGCTACACCTTC. Its protein is CASSEYPDRGRGYTF.